This T cell receptor (beta chain) comes out of a study of blood T cell repertoires in COVID-19. Overall study: The United States, Italy and Spain were the sources of the acute and convalescent COVID-19 samples. In each case, the material was cDNA or gDNA derived from T cells, B-cell-depleted T cells, or PBMCs.

Individuals drawn from 24 US areas were roughly 18 to 95 years old. The study assigned cohorts using participant-reported clinical history. Measured with immunoSEQ multiplex PCR; TCRdb has only the in-frame clones, and not every one. Here the sample spans about 280,000 clones, roughly 90% being singletons. The sample taken for sequencing was PBMCs or T cells enriched from blood (not recorded which). The source is a woman younger than 30 with acute COVID-19.

CDR3 in DNA: TGTGCCAGCAGCTTCGTACCGGGACTCCCCATGGGGCAGTATTTT. This translates into CASSFVPGLPMGQYF. The J gene is TRBJ2-3, the V gene TRBV11-2, with a weak D call TRBD2 (6 bases). This CDR3 is built from 15 residues. Trimming left V 3 bases short and J 11 bases short, with 21 bases between. Per germline, CDR1 SGHAT and CDR2 FQNNGV.